This TCR beta chain came from a study of T cells in pancreatic ductal adenocarcinoma. Findings and caveats of the study: Mean clonality was around 0.11 in tumors and approximately 0.072 in blood, not significantly different.

Comment on this clone: The antigen is not known.

This table comes from immunoSEQ multiplex PCR, and its TCRdb copy is limited to in-frame clones, with some not included. This table has over 85,000 clones, 90% to 95% appearing once. Selected pancreatic ductal adenocarcinoma patients had undergone surgery without neoadjuvant therapy. This CDR3 spans 15 amino acids. Germline V gene data show CDR1 as PRHDT and CDR2 as FYEKMQ (reference sequence). With V trimmed by 4 bases and J by 3 bases, 6 bases remained unmatched. This TCR was sampled from a human donor with pancreatic ductal adenocarcinoma. The gene calls are TRBV13 and TRBJ2-3; TRBD1 aligns across 8 bases. Material for sequencing was PBMCs. CDR3 DNA sequence: TGTGCCAGCAGCTCCGACAGGGGTGGTACAGATACGCAGTATTTT. Its protein is CASSSDRGGTDTQYF.